This paragraph reports one T cell receptor beta chain. The antigen this receptor binds is unknown. No much larger clonotype is one base removed from it; base qualities were not supplied. The data belong to a study of vaccination and CD4 T cells after COVID-19 (dated by TCRdb to the early 2020s). In the study overall: Convalescent patients had a positive SARS-CoV-2 result on nasal swab PCR, and of these patients, fewer than ten had mild disease and one had severe disease. The time from the second vaccine dose to post-vaccine blood sampling had a median of roughly 70 days and ranged from about 12 to 250 days. Post-COVID blood samples were collected from convalescent patients a median of roughly 100 days after diagnosis, with a range of roughly 35 to 180 days. The spike-specific CD4+ TCR repertoire was compared before and after mRNA vaccination in over 9 COVID-19 convalescent patients and a handful of infection-naive healthy vaccine recipients. As controls, cultures received a CEFX viral epitope pool (the positive control), an HIV-1 Nef peptide pool (the negative control), or no peptide at all. Each participant got two doses of either the Pfizer-BioNTech BNT162b2 vaccine (n=8) or the Moderna mRNA-1273 vaccine (n=2). In the convalescent cohort there were six males and four females, among whom were two Hispanic individuals, seven Caucasians, two Asians and one multiracial person. Culture stimuli were overlapping spike peptide pools from SARS-CoV-2 and from the common cold coronaviruses HCoV-NL63, HCoV-OC43 and HCoV-229E.

The treatment or condition label here, explained by the study, means: approximately 10-day PBMC culture with coronavirus spike peptide pools or control peptides (ViraFEST assay). To expand antigen-specific T cells with peptide pools and then pick out the expanded clonotypes through TCR sequencing, the study relied on the ViraFEST assay. The convalescent patients' positive SARS-CoV-2 PCR tests fell between March and December 2020, which was before the Alpha, Beta and Delta variants emerged in the United States. Each well held 2.2 million or so PBMCs cultured with roughly 9.2 ug/ml peptide pools in IMDM containing around 5% human AB serum and around 9 IU/ml IL-2. On days 3 and 7, half of the culture medium was replaced with fresh IL-2-containing medium. After approximately 10 days of culture, CD4+ T cells were isolated by negative selection using the EasySep CD4+ T cell isolation kit. Ficoll-Paque Plus gradient centrifugation was used to isolate PBMCs from whole blood, and the isolated PBMCs were then either used fresh or cryopreserved at -140C. Triplicate wells were generally used for each culture condition.

The library relied on PCR. DNA from cultured CD4+ T cells was subjected to TCR sequencing with the Oncomine TCR Beta short-read assay at the Johns Hopkins FTIC core. The QIAamp micro DNA kit was used to extract genomic DNA from the cultured CD4+ T cells. Oncomine TCR Beta libraries from cultured CD4+ T cells were pooled with unique dual indexes and sequenced on an Illumina iSeq 100. Per the original workflow: Non-productive sequences were removed, and CDR3s that did not start with C, did not end with F or W, or were shorter than 7 amino acids were discarded. Antigen-specific clonotypes were identified using the MANAFEST web application through comparison of peptide-stimulated wells with reference and other culture wells. An FDR below 0.05, an odds ratio above 5, and a productive frequency above 0.1% in at least two of three replicate wells were required for clones to be considered positive. A clonotype was classed as cross-reactive if the clonotype showed significant expansion both in SARS-CoV-2 spike wells and in at least one common cold coronavirus spike condition. Levenshtein distances (stringdist) and unrooted phylogenetic trees (ape) in R version 3.6.1 were used to assess CDR3 homology. TCRdb reworked the public reads: Q25 trimming with fastp, MiXCR clone assembly, productive beta chains retained. CDR3 protein duplicates are merged, each entry listing the most common genes and DNA. Here the V and J calls rest on TCRdb's processing, not on the authors' analysis. Present in this sample are tens of thousands of distinct CDR3 sequences, 43% of which were seen just once. About 2.9% of the sample belongs to the ten largest clones.

Based on the germline V gene, the CDR1 and CDR2 sequences are KGHSH and LQKENI. The CDR3 measures 12 amino acids from cysteine to phenylalanine. The entry retains the CDR3 DNA only, 36 bases that are in frame from base 1. Deletion took 3 bases off V and 4 bases off J, with a span of 6 bases between the germline ends. The full study reports these points: Relatively few convalescent patients were included in the study, and early timepoints after natural infection were not analyzed. An increase in the median number of SARS-CoV-2-reactive clonotypes from approximately 20 after infection to roughly 38 after vaccination was observed, but the change was not found to be significant. Nearly all vaccine-specific clones in convalescent patients (304 of 307) were mono-reactive for SARS-CoV-2 spike rather than cross-reactive with common cold coronaviruses. In convalescent patients, a median approximately 89% of post-vaccine SARS-CoV-2-reactive clones were detected only after vaccination, suggesting vaccine-specific priming.

This receptor was taken from a human donor who had recovered from COVID-19. This sequence uses TRBV18 and TRBJ2-5, with the D gene not clear enough to name. The starting material was CD4+ T cells from blood, cultured in vitro, obtained after SARS-CoV-2 vaccination. In nucleotides, the sequence is TGTGCCAGCTCACCCTACGGAGAGACCCAGTACTTC. It encodes CASSPYGETQYF.